This TCR beta chain was found in a study of T cells in Graves' hyperthyroidism and ophthalmopathy (dated by TCRdb to about 2019). In terms of the full investigation: Peripheral blood samples were taken at the time of initial diagnosis, prior to any treatment. TCR V-J signatures able to tell the groups apart were searched for in a discovery cohort of some 100 patients, of whom more than 40 had Graves' ophthalmopathy and 57 had stable Graves' hyperthyroidism. After sampling, hyperthyroidism patients received methimazole starting at 30 mg daily, and ophthalmopathy patients received high-dose intravenous methylprednisolone. The study also compared thyroid tissue and blood T-cell repertoires from more than 5 Graves' hyperthyroidism patients. For training and testing, the roughly 100 patients in the discovery cohort were randomly divided in a 7:3 ratio. According to the paper, TCR Vbeta CDR3 sequencing was carried out on approximately 140 peripheral blood samples, which came from approximately 41 ophthalmopathy, roughly 75 hyperthyroidism and roughly 17 progressor patients. Prospective prediction of ophthalmopathy was tested in an independent validation cohort consisting of 18 to 20 hyperthyroidism patients and 15 or so patients who later progressed to ophthalmopathy.

Ophthalmopathy patients had moderately to severely active disease, Clinical Activity Score of at least 3, NOSPECS grade of at least 4, and duration under 3 months. The study excluded patients with uncontrolled infections, other autoimmune diseases, pregnancy or lactation. Diagnoses were established on the basis of clinical symptoms, serum thyroxine and TRAb, thyroid ultrasound, and orbital computed tomography. PBMCs were separated from roughly 9.6 ml of fresh peripheral blood using Ficoll-Paque density gradient centrifugation. Total RNA was extracted with Trizol reagent, and quality was checked on an Agilent 2100 Bioanalyzer. The TCR beta CDR3 regions were amplified from the RNA transcripts. The first round of RT-PCR for the TCR CDR3 was performed with the HTBI primer set and the Qiagen OneStep RT-PCR kit. Libraries were constructed in a second round of multiplex PCR, after which size selection and purification were performed. Paired-end sequencing of the libraries was performed with 100 bp reads on an Illumina HiSeq2000. The original methods were these. SOAPnuke was used to process the raw data, removing reads that contained adapters or uncalled bases, had a mean Phred below 15, or lacked an exact match to the constant primer or identifier. COPE v1.2.5 was used to merge high-quality paired reads, and clonotypes were defined as unique nucleotide sequences. MiTCR v1.1 was used to align the clonotypes against IMGT TRBV, TRBD and TRBJ reference segments. The analysis was restricted to V-J combinations with a frequency above 0.0001, which together covered roughly 99% of the repertoires. A TCS score was defined as the ratio between F50 (clonal expansion) and ExV (chaos), using BLOSUM62-based TCRdist between CDR3 peptides within each V-J. Welch's t-statistics and random forest reduced around 550 V-J features to 13, which were used in a naive Bayes classifier (R e1071). Through fastp at Q25 and MiXCR, TCRdb rebuilt clones from the public reads, retaining in-frame beta chains. Merged by CDR3 protein, the rows form single entries marked with the most common genes and DNA. What appears here as the V and J calls and clone size reflects TCRdb's work, not the paper's. This sample lists roughly 380,000 distinct CDR3 sequences; over 15% were detected once. The top ten constitute around 15% of the sample.

From the cysteine up to the phenylalanine, the CDR3 has a length of 17 residues. The retained sequence is limited to the CDR3, 51 bases, with the frame set at the first base. For this chain, trimming is 7 bases at the V end and 5 bases at the J end, and the number of junction bases without a gene match is 19. Remarks on this clonotype: This receptor's antigen is unknown. The sample holds no much larger clone one base away, and base qualities are not on file.

General study outcomes and caveats: A model built on a 13 V-J signature distinguished ophthalmopathy from stable hyperthyroidism, reaching about 88% sensitivity and 81.08% specificity in cross-validation and 80%/75% in testing. In validation, the model predicted progression to ophthalmopathy a median of roughly six months before onset, with roughly 70% sensitivity and 72.22% specificity. Sample size was not statistically predetermined, and investigators were not blinded to group allocation. Most expanded thyroid clonotypes (frequency above 0.001) were also found in blood, which suggests that blood repertoires may mirror thyroid immune responses.

Source material: blood. Recombination joined TRBV12-3 or TRBV12-4 with TRBJ2-7; 8 bases in between match TRBD2. This clonotype originated in a woman aged 40 to 50 with Graves' ophthalmopathy. This receptor has the CDR3 CASNHEAGGTSIHEQYF. In nucleotides, the sequence is TGTGCCAGCAATCACGAGGCAGGCGGGACTAGTATCCACGAGCAGTACTTC.